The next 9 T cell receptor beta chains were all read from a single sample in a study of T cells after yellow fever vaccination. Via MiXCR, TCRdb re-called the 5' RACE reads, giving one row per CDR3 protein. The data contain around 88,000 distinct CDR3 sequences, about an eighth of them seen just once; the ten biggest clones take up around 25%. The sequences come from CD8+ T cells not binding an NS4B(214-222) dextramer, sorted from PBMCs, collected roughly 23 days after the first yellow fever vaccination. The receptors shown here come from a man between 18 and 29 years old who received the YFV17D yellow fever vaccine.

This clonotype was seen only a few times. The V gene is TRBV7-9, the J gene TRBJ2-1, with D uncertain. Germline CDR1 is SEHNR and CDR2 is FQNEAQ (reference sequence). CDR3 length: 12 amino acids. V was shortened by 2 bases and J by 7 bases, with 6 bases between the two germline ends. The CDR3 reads CASSLRGNEQFF. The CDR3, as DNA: TGTGCCAGCAGCTTAAGAGGAAATGAGCAGTTCTTC.

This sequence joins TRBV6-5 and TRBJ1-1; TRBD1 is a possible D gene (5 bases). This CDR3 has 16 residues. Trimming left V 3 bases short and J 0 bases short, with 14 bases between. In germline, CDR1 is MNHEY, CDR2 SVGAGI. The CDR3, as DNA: TGTGCCAGCAGTTATGAGGCAGGGAGGGTGAACACTGAAGCTTTCTTT. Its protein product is CASSYEAGRVNTEAFF.

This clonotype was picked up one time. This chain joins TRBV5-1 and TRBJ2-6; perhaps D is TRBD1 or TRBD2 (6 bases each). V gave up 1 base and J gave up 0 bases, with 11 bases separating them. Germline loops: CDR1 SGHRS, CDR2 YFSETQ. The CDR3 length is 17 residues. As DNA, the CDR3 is TGCGCCAGCAGCTTGAGGGGGGAGCGCTCTGGGGCCAACGTCCTGACTTTC. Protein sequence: CASSLRGERSGANVLTF.

The CDR3 nucleotides are TGTGCCAGCAGTTTAGATCCGGGGAGGGTTAATGGCTACACCTTC. Amino acids: CASSLDPGRVNGYTF. The chain links TRBV12-3 or TRBV12-4 to TRBJ1-2; D not certain. Trimming cost V 1 base and J 6 bases, with 15 bases left between them. This CDR3 is built from 15 residues.

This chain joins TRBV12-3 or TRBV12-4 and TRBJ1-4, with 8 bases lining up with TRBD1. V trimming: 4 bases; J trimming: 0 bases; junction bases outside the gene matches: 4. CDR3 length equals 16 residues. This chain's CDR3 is CASSSARGPTNEKLFF. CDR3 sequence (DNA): TGTGCCAGCAGTTCGGCCAGGGGGCCAACTAATGAAAAACTGTTTTTT.

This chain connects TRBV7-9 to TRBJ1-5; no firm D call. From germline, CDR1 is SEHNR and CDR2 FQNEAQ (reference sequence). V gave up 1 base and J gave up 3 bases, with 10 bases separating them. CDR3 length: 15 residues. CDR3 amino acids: CASSLDGSVNQPQHF. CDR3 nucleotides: TGTGCCAGCAGCTTAGATGGGTCGGTCAATCAGCCCCAGCATTTT.

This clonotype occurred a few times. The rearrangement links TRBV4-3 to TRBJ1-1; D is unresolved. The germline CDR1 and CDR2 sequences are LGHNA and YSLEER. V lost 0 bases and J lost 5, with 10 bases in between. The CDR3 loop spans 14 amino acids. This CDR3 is CASSQDASRTEAFF. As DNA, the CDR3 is TGCGCCAGCAGCCAAGATGCCAGTCGGACTGAAGCTTTCTTT.

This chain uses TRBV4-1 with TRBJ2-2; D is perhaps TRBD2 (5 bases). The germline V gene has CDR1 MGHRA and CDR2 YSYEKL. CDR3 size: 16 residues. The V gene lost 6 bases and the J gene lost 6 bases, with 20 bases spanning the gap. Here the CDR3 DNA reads TGCGCCAGCAGACCTAATTTCGGGATACGGGCCGGGGAGCTGTTTTTT. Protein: CASRPNFGIRAGELFF.

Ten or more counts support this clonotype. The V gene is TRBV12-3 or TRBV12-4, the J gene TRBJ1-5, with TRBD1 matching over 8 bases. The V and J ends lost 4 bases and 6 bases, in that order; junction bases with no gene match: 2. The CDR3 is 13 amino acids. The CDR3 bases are TGTGCCAGCAGTTCACAGGGGGTTCAGCCCCAGCATTTT. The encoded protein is CASSSQGVQPQHF.